This T cell receptor (beta chain) emerged from a study of blood T cell repertoires in COVID-19. Overall study context: Some COVID-19 samples were acute and others convalescent; all came from the United States, Italy and Spain. PBMCs, B-cell-depleted T cells, or T cells were the source of the cDNA or gDNA that made up the material.

This CDR3 has 16 residues. The V end was cut by 3 bases, the J end by 3 bases, with 16 bases between. CDR1 and CDR2 (germline): SGHRS, YFSETQ. In the authors' workflow: Reference gene primer amplification gave nucleated cell count estimates. Some clones are missing from TCRdb's copy, which holds only in-frame ones; the method was immunoSEQ multiplex PCR. That table is the source of V, J and clone size, and D and trimming were worked out from the DNA. The sample consists of 70,000 to 95,000 clones, approximately 80% of them appearing once. The chain uses TRBV5-1 and TRBJ2-1; D might be TRBD2 (7 bases). This receptor was obtained from a woman in her 70s with active or convalescent COVID-19. Source material: peripheral blood. CDR3 in amino acids: CASSSGGGARYNEQFF. The CDR3 DNA is TGCGCCAGCAGCTCCGGAGGGGGGGCTCGCTACAATGAGCAGTTCTTC.